The entry that follows covers one T cell receptor (beta chain) sequence. Its antigen is not identified. The data are from a study of cytomegalovirus exposure and HLA in healthy donors. Regarding the study as a whole: Cytomegalovirus-associated TCR beta chains were listed, numbering 150 to 200.

Produced via immunoSEQ multiplex PCR; TCRdb's table is partial and in-frame only. The sample holds some 160,000 clones, approximately 89% seen once. Trimming shortened V by 6 bases and J by 13 bases, and 15 bases separated the two germline ends. The CDR3 consists of 10 residues. Germline loops: CDR1 DFQATT, CDR2 SNEGSKA (reference sequence). This clonotype originated in a man between 18 and 35 years old in good health and CMV-seronegative. The rearrangement links TRBV20-1 to TRBJ1-2; D perhaps matches TRBD1 (6 bases). The source material was PBMCs. CDR3 nucleotides: TGCAGTGCCGACAGGACAGAGACCACCTTC. Protein: CSADRTETTF.